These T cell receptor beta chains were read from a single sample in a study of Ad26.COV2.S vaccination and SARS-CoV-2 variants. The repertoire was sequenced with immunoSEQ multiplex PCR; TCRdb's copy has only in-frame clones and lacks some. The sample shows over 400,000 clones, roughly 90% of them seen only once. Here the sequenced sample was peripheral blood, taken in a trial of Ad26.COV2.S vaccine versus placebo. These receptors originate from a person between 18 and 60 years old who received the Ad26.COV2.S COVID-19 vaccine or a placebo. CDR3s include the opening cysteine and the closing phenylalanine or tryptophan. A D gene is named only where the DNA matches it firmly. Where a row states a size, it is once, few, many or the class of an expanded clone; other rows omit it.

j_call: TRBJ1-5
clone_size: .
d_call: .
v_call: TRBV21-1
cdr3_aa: CASSPGGPQHF
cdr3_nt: TGTGCCAGCAGTCCGGGCGGGCCCCAGCATTTT

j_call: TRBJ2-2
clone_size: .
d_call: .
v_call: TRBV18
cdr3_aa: CASSQNGAGIRLGGELFF
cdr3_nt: TGTGCCAGCTCACAAAACGGCGCCGGGATCCGACTCGGCGGGGAGCTGTTTTTT

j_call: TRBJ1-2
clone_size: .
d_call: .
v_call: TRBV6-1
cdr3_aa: CASSEPGADGYTF
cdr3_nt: TGTGCCAGCAGTGAGCCGGGGGCTGATGGCTACACCTTC

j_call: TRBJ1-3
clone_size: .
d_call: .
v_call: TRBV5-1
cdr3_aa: CASSLSQGSLGTIYF
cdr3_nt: TGCGCCAGCAGCTTGAGCCAGGGCAGCTTAGGCACCATATATTTT

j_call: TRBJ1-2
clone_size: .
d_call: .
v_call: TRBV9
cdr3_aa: CASSPHKGHYGYTF
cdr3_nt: TGTGCCAGCAGCCCACACAAGGGGCACTATGGCTACACCTTC

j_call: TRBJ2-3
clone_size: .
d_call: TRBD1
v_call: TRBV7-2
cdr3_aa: CASSLIPPGTVTPDTQYF
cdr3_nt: TGTGCCAGCAGCTTAATCCCCCCGGGGACAGTTACCCCAGATACGCAGTATTTT

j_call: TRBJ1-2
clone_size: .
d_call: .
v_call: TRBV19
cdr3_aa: CASSILEGENGYTF
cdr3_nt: TGTGCCAGTAGTATTTTAGAGGGTGAAAATGGCTACACCTTC

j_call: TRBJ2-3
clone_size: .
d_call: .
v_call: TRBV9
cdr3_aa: CASSVDGGSTDTQYF
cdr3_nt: TGTGCCAGCAGCGTAGATGGGGGAAGCACAGATACGCAGTATTTT

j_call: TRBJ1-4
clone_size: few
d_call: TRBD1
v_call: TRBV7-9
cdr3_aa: CASRPGTGREKLFF
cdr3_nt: TGTGCCAGCAGGCCCGGGACAGGGAGAGAAAAACTGTTTTTT

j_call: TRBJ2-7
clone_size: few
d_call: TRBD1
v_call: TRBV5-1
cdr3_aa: CASSTGQGPEQYF
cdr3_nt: TGCGCCAGCAGCACCGGACAGGGCCCCGAGCAGTACTTC

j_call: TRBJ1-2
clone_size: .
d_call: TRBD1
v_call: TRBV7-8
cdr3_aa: CASSLPGTGRHYGYTF
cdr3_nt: TGTGCCAGCAGCTTACCCGGGACAGGGCGACACTATGGCTACACCTTC

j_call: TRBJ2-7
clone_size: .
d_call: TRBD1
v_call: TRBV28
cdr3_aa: CATKKSGQVGYEQYF
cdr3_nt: TGTGCCACCAAGAAATCGGGACAGGTTGGCTACGAGCAGTACTTC

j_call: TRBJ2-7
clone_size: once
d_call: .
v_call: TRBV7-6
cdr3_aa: CASSPRPVEPNVYEQYF
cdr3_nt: TGTGCCAGCAGCCCGCGCCCGGTGGAACCTAATGTCTACGAGCAGTACTTC

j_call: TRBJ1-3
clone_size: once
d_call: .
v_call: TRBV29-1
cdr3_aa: CSVLLQGAGNTIYF
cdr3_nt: TGCAGCGTTTTACTACAGGGTGCTGGAAACACCATATATTTT

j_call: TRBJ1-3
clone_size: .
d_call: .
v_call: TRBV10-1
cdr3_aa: CASSESWGGRSSGNTIYF
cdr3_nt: TGCGCCAGCAGTGAGTCGTGGGGAGGAAGGAGCTCTGGAAACACCATATATTTT

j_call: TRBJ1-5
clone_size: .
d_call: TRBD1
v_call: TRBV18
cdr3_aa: CASSPTGGGNQPQHF
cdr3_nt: TGTGCCAGCTCGCCCACAGGGGGTGGCAATCAGCCCCAGCATTTT

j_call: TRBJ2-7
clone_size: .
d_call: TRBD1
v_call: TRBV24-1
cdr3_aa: CATSDAPGQGIKSYEQYF
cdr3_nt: TGTGCCACCAGTGATGCTCCGGGACAGGGGATAAAGAGCTACGAGCAGTACTTC

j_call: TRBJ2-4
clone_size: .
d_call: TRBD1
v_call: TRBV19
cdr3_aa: CASSSPTGAGENIQYF
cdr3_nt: TGTGCCAGTAGTAGTCCGACAGGGGCAGGGGAAAACATTCAGTACTTC

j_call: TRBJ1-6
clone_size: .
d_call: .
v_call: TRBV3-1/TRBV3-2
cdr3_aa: CASSQSGVSNSPLHF
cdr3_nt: TGTGCCAGCAGCCAGAGCGGGGTAAGCAATTCACCCCTCCACTTT

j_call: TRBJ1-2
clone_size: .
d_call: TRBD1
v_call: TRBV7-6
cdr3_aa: CASSRSWGQGTSGYTF
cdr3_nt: TGTGCCAGCAGCCGGTCTTGGGGACAGGGAACTTCTGGCTACACCTTC

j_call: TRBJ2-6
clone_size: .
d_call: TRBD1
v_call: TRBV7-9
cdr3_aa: CASRPRTGVVNVLTF
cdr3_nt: TGTGCCAGCAGACCGCGGACAGGGGTGGTCAACGTCCTGACTTTC

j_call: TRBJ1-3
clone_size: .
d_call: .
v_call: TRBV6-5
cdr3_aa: CASSYSRGGGNTIYF
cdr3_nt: TGTGCCAGCAGTTACTCCAGGGGAGGTGGAAACACCATATATTTT

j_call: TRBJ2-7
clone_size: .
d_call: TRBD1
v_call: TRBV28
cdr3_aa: CASRRQGTGGEQYF
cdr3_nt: TGTGCCAGCAGGCGACAGGGGACAGGTGGCGAGCAGTACTTC

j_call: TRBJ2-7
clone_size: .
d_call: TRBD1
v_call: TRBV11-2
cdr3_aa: CASSYRGGQGAYEQYF
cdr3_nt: TGTGCCAGCAGCTACCGAGGGGGACAGGGGGCATACGAGCAGTACTTC

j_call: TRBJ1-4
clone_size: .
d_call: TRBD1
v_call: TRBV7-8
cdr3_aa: CASSSNTGDEKLFF
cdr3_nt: TGTGCCAGCAGCTCAAACACAGGGGATGAAAAACTGTTTTTT

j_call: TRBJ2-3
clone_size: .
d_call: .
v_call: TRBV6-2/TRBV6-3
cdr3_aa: CASSYSDRTGRDTQYF
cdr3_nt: TGTGCCAGCAGTTACTCCGACAGGACCGGGAGAGATACGCAGTATTTT

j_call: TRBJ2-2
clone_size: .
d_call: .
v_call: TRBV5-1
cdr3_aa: CASSPGTAKTRPGELFF
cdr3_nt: TGCGCCAGCAGCCCAGGGACTGCCAAAACCCGTCCCGGGGAGCTGTTTTTT

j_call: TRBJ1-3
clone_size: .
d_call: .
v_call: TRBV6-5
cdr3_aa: CASTQGRLGNTIYF
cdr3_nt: TGTGCCAGCACTCAGGGGAGGCTGGGAAACACCATATATTTT

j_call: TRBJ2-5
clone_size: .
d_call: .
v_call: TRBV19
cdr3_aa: CASSPGGPRETQYF
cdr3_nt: TGTGCCAGTAGCCCCGGGGGGCCCAGAGAGACCCAGTACTTC

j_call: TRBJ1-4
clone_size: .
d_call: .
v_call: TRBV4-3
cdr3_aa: CASSQRRATNEKLFF
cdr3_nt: TGCGCCAGCAGCCAACGCAGAGCAACTAATGAAAAACTGTTTTTT

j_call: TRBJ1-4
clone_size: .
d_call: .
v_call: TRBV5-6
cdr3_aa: CASSFLRATNEKLFF
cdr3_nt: TGTGCCAGCAGCTTTTTGAGGGCAACTAATGAAAAACTGTTTTTT

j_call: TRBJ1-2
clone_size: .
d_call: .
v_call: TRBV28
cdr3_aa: CASSSELGTGVNIGYTF
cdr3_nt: TGTGCCAGCAGTTCCGAGCTTGGTACCGGAGTAAATATCGGCTACACCTTC

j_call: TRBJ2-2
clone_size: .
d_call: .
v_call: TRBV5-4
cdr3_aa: CASSLSSGRLTGELFF
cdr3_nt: TGTGCCAGCAGCTTGTCCAGCGGGCGCCTCACCGGGGAGCTGTTTTTT

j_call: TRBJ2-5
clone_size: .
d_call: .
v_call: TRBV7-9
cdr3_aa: CASSLLGRPRPSPRETQYF
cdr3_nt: TGTGCCAGCAGCTTGCTTGGCAGACCTCGACCCTCACCGAGGGAGACCCAGTACTTC

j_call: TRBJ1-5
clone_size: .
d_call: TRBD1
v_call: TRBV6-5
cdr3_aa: CASSRDSSGPQHF
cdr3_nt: TGTGCCAGCAGCCGGGACAGCTCAGGGCCCCAGCATTTT

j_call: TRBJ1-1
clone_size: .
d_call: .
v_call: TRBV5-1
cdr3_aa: CASSLAGAWDTEAFF
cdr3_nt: TGCGCCAGCAGCTTGGCAGGGGCATGGGACACTGAAGCTTTCTTT

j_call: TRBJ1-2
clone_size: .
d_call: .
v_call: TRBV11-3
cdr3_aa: CASSHPGGGYTF
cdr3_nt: TGTGCCAGCAGCCATCCCGGGGGGGGCTACACCTTC

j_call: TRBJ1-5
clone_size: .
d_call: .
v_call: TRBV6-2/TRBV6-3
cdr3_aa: CASSYGLGDQPQHF
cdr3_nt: TGTGCCAGCAGTTATGGCCTAGGGGATCAGCCCCAGCATTTT

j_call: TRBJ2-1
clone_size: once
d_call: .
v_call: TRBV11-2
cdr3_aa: CASSLDNGLSYNEQFF
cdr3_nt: TGTGCCAGCAGCTTAGATAATGGGCTCTCCTACAATGAGCAGTTCTTC

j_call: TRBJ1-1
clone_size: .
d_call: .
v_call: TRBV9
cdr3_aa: CASSVVTANTEAFF
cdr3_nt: TGTGCCAGCAGCGTAGTTACAGCCAACACTGAAGCTTTCTTT

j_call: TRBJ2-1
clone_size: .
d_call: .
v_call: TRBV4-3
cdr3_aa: CASSHHRETNNEQFF
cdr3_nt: TGCGCCAGCAGCCACCACCGAGAAACAAACAATGAGCAGTTCTTC

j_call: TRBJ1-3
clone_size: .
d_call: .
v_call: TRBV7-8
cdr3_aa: CASSLESKGNTIYF
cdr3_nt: TGTGCCAGCAGCTTAGAGTCTAAGGGAAACACCATATATTTT

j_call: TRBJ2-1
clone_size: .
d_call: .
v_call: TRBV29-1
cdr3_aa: CSVDVPSFYNEQFF
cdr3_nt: TGCAGCGTTGACGTCCCCTCATTCTACAATGAGCAGTTCTTC

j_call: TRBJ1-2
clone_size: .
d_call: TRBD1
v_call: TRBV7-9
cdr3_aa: CASSPAGQGHGYTF
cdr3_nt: TGTGCCAGCAGCCCGGCCGGACAGGGCCACGGCTACACCTTC

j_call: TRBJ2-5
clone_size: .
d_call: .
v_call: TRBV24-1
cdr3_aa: CATSASSGNQETQYF
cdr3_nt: TGTGCCACCAGTGCTTCCAGCGGAAACCAAGAGACCCAGTACTTC

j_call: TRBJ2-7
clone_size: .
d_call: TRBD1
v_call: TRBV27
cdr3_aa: CASSLRDSYYEQYF
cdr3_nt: TGTGCCAGCAGTTTGAGGGACAGCTACTACGAGCAGTACTTC

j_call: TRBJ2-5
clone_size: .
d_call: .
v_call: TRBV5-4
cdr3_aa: CASSLGAGGLQETQYF
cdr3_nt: TGTGCCAGCAGCTTGGGGGCTGGGGGGCTCCAAGAGACCCAGTACTTC

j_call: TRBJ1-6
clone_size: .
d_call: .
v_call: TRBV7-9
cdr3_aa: CASSPDRLDSPLHF
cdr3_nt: TGTGCCAGCAGCCCCGACAGGCTGGATTCACCCCTCCACTTT